This section outlines one TCR beta chain sequence together with its context. This CDR3 is built from 13 residues. From germline, CDR1 is MDHEN and CDR2 SYDVKM. V was pared by 10 bases and J by 1 base, with 14 bases between. The data are from a study of cytomegalovirus exposure and HLA in healthy donors. In the PCR, 60 Vbeta and 13 Jbeta primers were used. Clones were sequenced by immunoSEQ multiplex PCR, and TCRdb holds only the in-frame ones, with some missing. The sample holds under 300,000 clones, 70% to 90% seen once. This chain links TRBV28 with TRBJ2-7; possibly TRBD2 for D (7 bases). The sequence was obtained from a man aged 35-49 years in good health and CMV-seropositive. Sequenced sample: PBMCs. CDR3 DNA: TGTGCCACGAGGGGGGGACTTTCCTACGAGCAGTACTTC. As protein: CATRGGLSYEQYF.